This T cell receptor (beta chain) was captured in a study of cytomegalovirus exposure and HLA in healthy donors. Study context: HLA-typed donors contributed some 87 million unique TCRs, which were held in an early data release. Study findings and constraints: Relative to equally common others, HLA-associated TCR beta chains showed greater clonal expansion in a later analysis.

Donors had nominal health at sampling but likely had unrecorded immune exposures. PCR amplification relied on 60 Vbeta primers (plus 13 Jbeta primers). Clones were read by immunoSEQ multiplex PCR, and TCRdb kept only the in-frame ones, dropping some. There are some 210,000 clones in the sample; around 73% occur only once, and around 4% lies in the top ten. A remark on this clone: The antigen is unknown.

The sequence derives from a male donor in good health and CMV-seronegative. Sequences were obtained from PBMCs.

CDR3 residues: CASRPGDQETQYF. CDR3 coding DNA: TGTGCCAGCAGGCCAGGGGATCAAGAGACCCAGTACTTC. This chain connects TRBV27 to TRBJ2-5, with D maybe TRBD1 (6 bases). This CDR3 contains 13 residues. Germline-derived CDR1 and CDR2 are MNHEY and SMNVEV (reference sequence). V was cut by 6 bases and J by 2 bases, with 10 bases left in between.